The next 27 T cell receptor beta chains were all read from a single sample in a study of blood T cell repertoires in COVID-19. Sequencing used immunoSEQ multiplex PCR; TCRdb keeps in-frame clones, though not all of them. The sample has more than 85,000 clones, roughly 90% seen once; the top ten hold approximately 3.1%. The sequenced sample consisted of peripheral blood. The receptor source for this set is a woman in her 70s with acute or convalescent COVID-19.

The CDR3 region has the DNA TGTGCCAGCAGCTTATCGTCTAGCGGGAGTGTCTCCTACAATGAGCAGTTCTTC. It specifies CASSLSSSGSVSYNEQFF. The chain couples TRBV7-2 to TRBJ2-1, with 10 bases that match TRBD2. The germline gives CDR1 SGHTA, CDR2 FQGNSA. The CDR3 spans 18 residues. V lost 2 bases to trimming and J lost 0 bases; unmatched junction nucleotides: 7.

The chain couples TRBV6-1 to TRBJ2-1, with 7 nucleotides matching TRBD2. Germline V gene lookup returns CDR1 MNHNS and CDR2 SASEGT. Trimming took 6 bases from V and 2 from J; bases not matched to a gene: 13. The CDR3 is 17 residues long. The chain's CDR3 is CASSESPLASTYNEQFF. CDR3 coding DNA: TGTGCCAGCAGCGAATCGCCACTAGCGTCAACCTACAATGAGCAGTTCTTC.

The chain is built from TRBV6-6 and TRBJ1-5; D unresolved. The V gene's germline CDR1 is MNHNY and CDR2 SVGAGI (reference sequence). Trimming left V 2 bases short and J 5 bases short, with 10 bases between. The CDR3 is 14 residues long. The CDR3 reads CASSYRSEDQPQHF. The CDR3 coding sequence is TGTGCCAGCAGTTACCGGTCTGAGGATCAGCCCCAGCATTTT.

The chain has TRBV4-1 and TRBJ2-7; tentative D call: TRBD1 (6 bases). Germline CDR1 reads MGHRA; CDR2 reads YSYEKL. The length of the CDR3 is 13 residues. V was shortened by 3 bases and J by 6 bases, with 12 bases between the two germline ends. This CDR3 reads CASSQYRDTEQYF. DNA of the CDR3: TGCGCCAGCAGCCAGTACCGGGACACCGAGCAGTACTTC.

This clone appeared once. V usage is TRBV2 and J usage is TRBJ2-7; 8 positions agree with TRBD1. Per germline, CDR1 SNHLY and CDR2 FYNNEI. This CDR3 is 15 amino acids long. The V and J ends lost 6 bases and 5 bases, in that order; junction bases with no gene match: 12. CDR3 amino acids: CASSQFGQGLHEQYF. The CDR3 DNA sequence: TGTGCCAGCAGCCAATTCGGACAGGGTCTCCACGAGCAGTACTTC.

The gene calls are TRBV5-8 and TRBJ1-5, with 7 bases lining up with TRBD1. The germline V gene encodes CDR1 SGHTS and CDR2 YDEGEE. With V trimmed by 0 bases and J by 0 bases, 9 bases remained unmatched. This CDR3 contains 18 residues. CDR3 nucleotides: TGTGCCAGCAGCTTGGGGCTGAGGGACAGTCATAGCAATCAGCCCCAGCATTTT. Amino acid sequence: CASSLGLRDSHSNQPQHF.

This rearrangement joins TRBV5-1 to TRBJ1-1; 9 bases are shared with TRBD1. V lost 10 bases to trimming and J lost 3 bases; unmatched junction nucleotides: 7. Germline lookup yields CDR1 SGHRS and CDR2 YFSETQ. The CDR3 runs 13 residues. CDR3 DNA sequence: TGCGCCTGCTCGACAGGGGGGGACACTGAAGCTTTCTTT. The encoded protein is CACSTGGDTEAFF.

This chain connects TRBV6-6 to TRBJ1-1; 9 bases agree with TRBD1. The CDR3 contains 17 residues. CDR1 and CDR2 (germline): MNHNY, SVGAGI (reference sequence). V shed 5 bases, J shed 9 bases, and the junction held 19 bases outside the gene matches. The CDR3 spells CASSPSGTGGVGAKAFF. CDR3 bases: TGTGCCAGCAGTCCCTCGGGCACAGGGGGCGTAGGGGCCAAAGCTTTCTTT.

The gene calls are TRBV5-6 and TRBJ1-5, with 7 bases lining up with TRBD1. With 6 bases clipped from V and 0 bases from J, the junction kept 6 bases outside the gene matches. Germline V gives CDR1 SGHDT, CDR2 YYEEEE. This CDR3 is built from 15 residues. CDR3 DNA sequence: TGTGCCAGCACGTCTACAGGGGCTAGCAATCAGCCCCAGCATTTT. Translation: CASTSTGASNQPQHF.

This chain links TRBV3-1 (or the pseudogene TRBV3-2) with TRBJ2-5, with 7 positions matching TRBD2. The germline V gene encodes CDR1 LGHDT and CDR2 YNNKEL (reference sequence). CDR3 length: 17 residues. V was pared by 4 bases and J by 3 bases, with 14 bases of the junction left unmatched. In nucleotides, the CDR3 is TGTGCCAGCAGCCGCCGGGGCGGGCCTAGCGGAGAAGAGACCCAGTACTTC. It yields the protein CASSRRGGPSGEETQYF.

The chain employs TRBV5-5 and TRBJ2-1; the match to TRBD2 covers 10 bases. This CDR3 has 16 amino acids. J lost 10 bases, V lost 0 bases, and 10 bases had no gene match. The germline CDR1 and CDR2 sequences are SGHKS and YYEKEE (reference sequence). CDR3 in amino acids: CASSLELAGSLREQFF. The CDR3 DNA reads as TGTGCCAGCAGCTTGGAACTAGCGGGGAGTCTTCGGGAGCAGTTCTTC.

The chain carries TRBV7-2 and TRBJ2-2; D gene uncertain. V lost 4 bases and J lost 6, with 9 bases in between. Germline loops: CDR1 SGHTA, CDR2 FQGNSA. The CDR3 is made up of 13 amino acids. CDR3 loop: CASSYSPPGELFF. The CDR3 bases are TGTGCCAGCAGCTACTCCCCGCCCGGGGAGCTGTTTTTT.

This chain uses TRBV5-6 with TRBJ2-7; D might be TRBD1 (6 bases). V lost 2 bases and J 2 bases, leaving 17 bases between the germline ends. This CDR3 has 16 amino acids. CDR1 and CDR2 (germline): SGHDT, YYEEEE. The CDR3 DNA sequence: TGTGCCAGCAGCTTCCCCGGACAGCAAGCGACCTACGAGCAGTACTTC. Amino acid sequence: CASSFPGQQATYEQYF. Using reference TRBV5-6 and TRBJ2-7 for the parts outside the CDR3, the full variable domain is DAGVTQSPTHLIKTRGQQVTLRCSPKSGHDTVSWYQQALGQGPQFIFQYYEEEERQRGNFPDRFSGHQFPNYSSELNVNALLLGDSALYLCASSFPGQQATYEQYFGPGTRLTVT.

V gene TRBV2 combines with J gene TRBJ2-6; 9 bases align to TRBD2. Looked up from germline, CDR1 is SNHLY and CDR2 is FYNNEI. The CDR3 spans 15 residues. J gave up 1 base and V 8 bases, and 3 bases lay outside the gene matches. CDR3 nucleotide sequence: TGTGCCAGCTGCCTAGCGGGGTCTGGGGCCAACGTCCTGACTTTC. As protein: CASCLAGSGANVLTF.

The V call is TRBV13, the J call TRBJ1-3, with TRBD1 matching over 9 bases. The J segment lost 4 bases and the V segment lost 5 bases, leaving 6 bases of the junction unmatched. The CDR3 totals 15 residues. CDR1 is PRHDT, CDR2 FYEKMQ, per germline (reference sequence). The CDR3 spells CASSTDRGVGNTIYF. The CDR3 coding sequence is TGTGCCAGCAGCACGGACAGGGGAGTCGGAAACACCATATATTTT.

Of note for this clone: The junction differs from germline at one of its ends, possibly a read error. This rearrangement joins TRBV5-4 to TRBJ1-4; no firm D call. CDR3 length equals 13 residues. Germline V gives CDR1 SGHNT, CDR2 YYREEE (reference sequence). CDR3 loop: CASSLDSHTPRTF. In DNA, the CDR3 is TGTGCCAGCAGCTTGGACAGCCACACCCCCCGTACGTTT.

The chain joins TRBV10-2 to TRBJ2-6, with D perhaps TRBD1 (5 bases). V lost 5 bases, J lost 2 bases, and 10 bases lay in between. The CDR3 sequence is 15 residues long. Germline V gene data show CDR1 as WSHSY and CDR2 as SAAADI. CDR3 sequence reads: CASSLQGPGANVLTF. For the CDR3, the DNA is TGCGCCAGCAGTCTCCAGGGCCCTGGGGCCAACGTCCTGACTTTC.

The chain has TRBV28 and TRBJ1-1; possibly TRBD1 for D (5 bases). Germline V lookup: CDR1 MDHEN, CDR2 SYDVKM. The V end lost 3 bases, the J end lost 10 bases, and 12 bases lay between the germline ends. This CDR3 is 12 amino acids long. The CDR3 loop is CASSFGLGRAFF. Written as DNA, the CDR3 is TGTGCCAGCAGTTTTGGGCTGGGGCGAGCTTTCTTT.

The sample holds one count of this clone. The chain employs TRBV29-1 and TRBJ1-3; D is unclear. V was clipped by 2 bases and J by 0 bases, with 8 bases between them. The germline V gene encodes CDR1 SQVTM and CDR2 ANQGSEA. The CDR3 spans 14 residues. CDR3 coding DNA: TGCAGCGTTGAAAAAATTAACTCTGGAAACACCATATATTTT. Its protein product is CSVEKINSGNTIYF. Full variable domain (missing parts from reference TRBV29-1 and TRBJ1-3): SAVISQKPSRDICQRGTSLTIQCQVDSQVTMMFWYRQQPGQSLTLIATANQGSEATYESGFVIDKFPISRPNLTFSTLTVSNMSPEDSSIYLCSVEKINSGNTIYFGEGSWLTVV.

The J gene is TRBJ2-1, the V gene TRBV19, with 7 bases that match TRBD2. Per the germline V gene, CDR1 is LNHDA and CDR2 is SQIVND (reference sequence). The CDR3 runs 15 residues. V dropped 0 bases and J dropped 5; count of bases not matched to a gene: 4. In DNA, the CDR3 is TGTGCCAGTAGTATAGAAGAGCGGGAACACAATGAGCAGTTCTTC. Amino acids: CASSIEEREHNEQFF. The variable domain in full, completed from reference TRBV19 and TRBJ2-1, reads DGGITQSPKYLFRKEGQNVTLSCEQNLNHDAMYWYRQDPGQGLRLIYYSQIVNDFQKGDIAEGYSVSREKKESFPLTVTSAQKNPTAFYLCASSIEEREHNEQFFGPGTRLTVL.

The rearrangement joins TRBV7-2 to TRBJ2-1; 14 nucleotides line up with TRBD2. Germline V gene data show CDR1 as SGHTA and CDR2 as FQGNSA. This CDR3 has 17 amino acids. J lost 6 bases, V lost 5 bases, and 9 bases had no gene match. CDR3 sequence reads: CASSPRLAGGMANEQFF. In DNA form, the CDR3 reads TGTGCCAGCAGCCCTAGACTAGCGGGGGGGATGGCCAATGAGCAGTTCTTC.

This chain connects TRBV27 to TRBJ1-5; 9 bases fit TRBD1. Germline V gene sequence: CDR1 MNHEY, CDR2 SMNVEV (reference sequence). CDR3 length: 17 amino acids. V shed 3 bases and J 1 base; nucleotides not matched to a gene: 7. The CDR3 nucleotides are TGTGCCAGCAGTTTTTACAGGGGGCGCCCGAGCAATCAGCCCCAGCATTTT. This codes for CASSFYRGRPSNQPQHF.

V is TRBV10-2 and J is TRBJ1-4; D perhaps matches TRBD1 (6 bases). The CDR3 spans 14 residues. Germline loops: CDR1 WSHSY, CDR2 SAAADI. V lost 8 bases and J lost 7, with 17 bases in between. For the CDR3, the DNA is TGCGCCAGCGGGGCCGGGACACTCGTTGAAAAACTGTTTTTT. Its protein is CASGAGTLVEKLFF.

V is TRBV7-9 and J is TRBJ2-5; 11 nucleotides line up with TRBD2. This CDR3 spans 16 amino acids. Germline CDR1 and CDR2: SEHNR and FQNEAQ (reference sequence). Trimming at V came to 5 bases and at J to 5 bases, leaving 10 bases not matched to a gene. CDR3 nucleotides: TGTGCCAGCAGCACCGCCCTAGCGGGAGGAGGGGAGACCCAGTACTTC. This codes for CASSTALAGGGETQYF.

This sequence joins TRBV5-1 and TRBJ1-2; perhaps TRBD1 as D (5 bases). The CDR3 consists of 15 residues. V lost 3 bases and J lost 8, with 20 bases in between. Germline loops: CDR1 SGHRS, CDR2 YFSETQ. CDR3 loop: CASSSLDPTVGGYTF. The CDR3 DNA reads TGCGCCAGCAGCTCGTTAGACCCGACAGTCGGCGGCTACACCTTC.

Here the CDR3 DNA reads TGTGCCAGCAGTAACCGGGGCCGGGAGGGCGAGCAGTACTTC. The encoded protein is CASSNRGREGEQYF. J is TRBJ2-7 and V is TRBV6-2 or TRBV6-3; 8 nucleotides match TRBD2. This CDR3 has 14 amino acids. Germline V gives CDR1 MNHEY, CDR2 SVGEGT. With 5 bases clipped from V and 6 bases from J, the junction kept 9 bases outside the gene matches.

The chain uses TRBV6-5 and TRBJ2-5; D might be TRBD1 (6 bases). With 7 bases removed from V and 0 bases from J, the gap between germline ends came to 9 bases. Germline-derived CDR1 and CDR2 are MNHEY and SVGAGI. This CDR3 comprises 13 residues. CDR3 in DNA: TGTGCCAGCAAGGGACATCACCAAGAGACCCAGTACTTC. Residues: CASKGHHQETQYF.